This T cell receptor beta chain was captured by sequencing in a study of cytomegalovirus exposure and HLA in healthy donors. The PCR employed 60 Vbeta primers together with 13 Jbeta primers. Only in-frame clones appear in the TCRdb table, and some are missing; sequencing was by immunoSEQ multiplex PCR. The repertoire holds under 200,000 clones, with 65% to 90% as singletons. The table lists this clone with a count of one. V was clipped by 4 bases and J by 0 bases, with 10 bases between them. The CDR3 consists of 16 residues. CDR1 SNHLY and CDR2 FYNNEI come from the germline V gene. The origin of this receptor is a man between 45 and 60 years old in good health and CMV-seropositive. Sequenced sample: PBMCs. The chain couples TRBV2 to TRBJ1-6, with D maybe TRBD1 (6 bases). The CDR3 sequence: CASSAGVRSYNSPLHF. The DNA of the CDR3 is TGTGCCAGCAGTGCAGGGGTCCGCTCCTATAATTCACCCCTCCACTTT.